One and the same sample provided the 30 T cell receptor beta chains below, sequenced in a study of blood T cell repertoires in COVID-19. Sequencing used immunoSEQ multiplex PCR; TCRdb keeps in-frame clones, though not all of them. The sample has 200,000 to 300,000 clones; approximately 84% are singletons. Input material: peripheral blood. These receptors originate from a man between 45 and 60 years old with acute or convalescent COVID-19.

The V and J genes are TRBV9 and TRBJ1-2; 7 bases are a match to TRBD1. The CDR3 has 16 amino acids. J was trimmed by 0 bases and V by 2 bases; bases with no gene match: 7. Per germline, CDR1 SGDLS and CDR2 YYNGEE. CDR3 in amino acids: CASSVGVGTANYGYTF. The CDR3 DNA reads TGTGCCAGCAGCGTGGGGGTCGGGACAGCTAACTATGGCTACACCTTC.

V gene TRBV5-4 combines with J gene TRBJ1-6, with 8 bases matching TRBD1. Germline trimming cut 6 bases from V and 5 bases from J; bases unmatched to any gene: 4. This CDR3 comprises 14 residues. Germline V lookup: CDR1 SGHNT, CDR2 YYREEE (reference sequence). In nucleotides, the CDR3 is TGTGCCAGCACCTGGACAGGGAATAATTCACCCCTCCACTTT. Amino acids: CASTWTGNNSPLHF.

The rearrangement links TRBV29-1 to TRBJ2-1; 14 nucleotides line up with TRBD2. CDR1 SQVTM and CDR2 ANQGSEA come from the germline V gene. The CDR3 runs 17 residues. Trimming at V came to 7 bases and at J to 2 bases, leaving 10 bases not matched to a gene. CDR3 nucleotide sequence: TGCAGCGGCGTGACTAGCGGGGGGGCCGGGGCCTACAATGAGCAGTTCTTC. Amino acids: CSGVTSGGAGAYNEQFF.

The chain combines TRBV6-5 with TRBJ2-7; D gene ambiguous. The CDR3 covers 15 residues. CDR1 and CDR2 (germline): MNHEY, SVGAGI. V shed 3 bases and J shed 5 bases, with 17 bases lying between them. The CDR3 DNA follows: TGTGCCAGCAGTTATAGTTACTCCCTTCCCAACGAGCAGTACTTC. It is translated as CASSYSYSLPNEQYF.

The chain has TRBV19 and TRBJ2-7; 12 nucleotides line up with TRBD2. With V trimmed by 4 bases and J by 6 bases, 16 bases remained unmatched. The germline V gene has CDR1 LNHDA and CDR2 SQIVND (reference sequence). The CDR3 has 18 residues. The CDR3 region is CASSSLAGGLRTVSEQYF. The CDR3 DNA sequence: TGTGCCAGTAGTAGCCTAGCGGGGGGGCTCCGGACCGTAAGCGAGCAGTACTTC.

The chain joins TRBV5-6 to TRBJ2-1, with TRBD2 identical over 9 bases. Germline V gene data show CDR1 as SGHDT and CDR2 as YYEEEE. This CDR3 has 16 residues. V lost 4 bases and J lost 6; bases outside the gene matches: 11. CDR3: CASSPPGGGELNEQFF. Written as DNA, the CDR3 is TGTGCCAGCAGCCCACCTGGCGGGGGGGAACTCAATGAGCAGTTCTTC.

The CDR3 here is CASSQEHQGGNEQFF. CDR3 sequence (DNA): TGTGCCAGCAGCCAAGAGCACCAGGGCGGCAATGAGCAGTTCTTC. The gene calls are TRBV3-1 (or the pseudogene TRBV3-2) and TRBJ2-1; possibly TRBD1 for D (5 bases). The germline V gene encodes CDR1 LGHDT and CDR2 YNNKEL (reference sequence). The CDR3 has 15 amino acids. V gave up 0 bases and J gave up 6 bases, with 12 bases separating them.

The J gene is TRBJ2-1, the V gene TRBV20-1; 14 nucleotides line up with TRBD2. The V and J ends lost 3 bases and 7 bases, in that order; junction bases with no gene match: 8. Germline assignment: CDR1 DFQATT and CDR2 SNEGSKA (reference sequence). The CDR3 consists of 16 residues. Here the CDR3 DNA reads TGCAGTGCTAGTTCGCGACTAGCGGGAGGGTTTAATGAGCAGTTCTTC. Its translation is CSASSRLAGGFNEQFF.

V and J are TRBV6-5 and TRBJ1-5; TRBD1 might be the D (5 bases). CDR3 length: 15 residues. In germline, CDR1 is MNHEY, CDR2 SVGAGI. Trimming took 5 bases from V and 1 from J, leaving 12 bases between them. CDR3: CASSPLGGSNQPQHF. CDR3 in DNA: TGTGCCAGCAGTCCCCTCGGGGGAAGCAATCAGCCCCAGCATTTT.

The rearrangement joins TRBV20-1 to TRBJ2-5; 10 bases match TRBD2. Unmatched junction bases numbered 3, after V lost 3 bases and J lost 5 bases. This CDR3 spans 13 amino acids. CDR1 and CDR2 from the germline V gene are DFQATT and SNEGSKA (reference sequence). The CDR3 DNA follows: TGCAGTGCTAGTCCAGCGGGGGGGGAGACCCAGTACTTC. It is translated as CSASPAGGETQYF.

This clone was detected only a few times. V usage is TRBV5-1 and J usage is TRBJ1-2; perhaps TRBD1 as D (6 bases). The V end lost 6 bases, the J end lost 2 bases, and 14 bases lay between the germline ends. CDR1 is SGHRS and CDR2 is YFSETQ in the germline V gene. CDR3 length equals 14 residues. The DNA of the CDR3 is TGCGCCAGCAAGCGGGGGGCTGACAACTATGGCTACACCTTC. Translating gives CASKRGADNYGYTF.

V is TRBV7-9 and J is TRBJ2-1, with a tentative D call TRBD2 (6 bases). This CDR3 region has 15 residues. Looked up from germline, CDR1 is SEHNR and CDR2 is FQNEAQ (reference sequence). Trimming took 4 bases from V and 5 from J, leaving 15 bases between them. CDR3 sequence (DNA): TGTGCCAGCAGCTCGCCTGGGACGGGGGACAATGAGCAGTTCTTC. The encoded protein is CASSSPGTGDNEQFF.

The chain recombines TRBV5-1 with TRBJ1-1; D is uncertain. The CDR3 spans 14 residues. CDR1 and CDR2 (germline): SGHRS, YFSETQ. Trimming removed 4 bases from V and 0 bases from J, with 10 bases in between. The CDR3 sequence is CASSLQAMNTEAFF. The CDR3 DNA is TGCGCCAGCAGCCTCCAGGCCATGAACACTGAAGCTTTCTTT.

The chain links TRBV16 to TRBJ1-1; the D is unclear. V was clipped by 0 bases and J by 7 bases, with 9 bases between them. This CDR3 has 13 amino acids. From germline, CDR1 is KGHSY and CDR2 FQNENV. The CDR3 DNA reads TGTGCCAGCAGCCAATCCACAGTCAGTGAAGCTTTCTTT. Protein: CASSQSTVSEAFF.

This clone was observed a few times. The chain has TRBV27 and TRBJ1-4, with no clear D. Per the germline V gene, CDR1 is MNHEY and CDR2 is SMNVEV (reference sequence). The CDR3 has 14 residues. The V gene lost 7 bases and the J gene lost 4 bases, with 13 bases spanning the gap. CDR3 nucleotide sequence: TGTGCCAGCAAATCAGGTGTCAATAATGAAAAACTGTTTTTT. Protein product: CASKSGVNNEKLFF.

The gene calls are TRBV3-1 (or the pseudogene TRBV3-2) and TRBJ2-7, with 9 bases lining up with TRBD2. CDR1 is LGHDT, CDR2 YNNKEL, per germline (reference sequence). The CDR3 spans 16 residues. J lost 7 bases, V lost 0 bases, and 10 bases had no gene match. In DNA, the CDR3 is TGTGCCAGCAGCCAAGAAGGGGCTAGCGGGACTTGGGAGCAGTACTTC. It codes for CASSQEGASGTWEQYF.

The chain uses TRBV19 and TRBJ2-2; 7 bases are shared with TRBD1. V lost 1 base, J lost 3 bases, and 2 bases stayed unmatched. The CDR3 is 15 residues long. Germline assignment: CDR1 LNHDA and CDR2 SQIVND (reference sequence). CDR3 residues: CASSIGTGYTGELFF. The CDR3 region has the DNA TGTGCCAGTAGTATAGGGACAGGCTACACCGGGGAGCTGTTTTTT.

The chain employs TRBV2 and TRBJ1-1; 8 bases are shared with TRBD1. The CDR3 is made up of 15 amino acids. With 11 bases clipped from V and 1 base from J, the junction kept 12 bases outside the gene matches. Looked up from germline, CDR1 is SNHLY and CDR2 is FYNNEI. The CDR3 DNA sequence: TGTGCCGGAAACAGGGGGGCCCTCGGGAACACTGAAGCTTTCTTT. Translating it yields CAGNRGALGNTEAFF.

This chain links TRBV9 with TRBJ1-1; weak D call: TRBD1 (6 bases). V lost 0 bases and J 1 base, leaving 10 bases between the germline ends. There are 15 residues in the CDR3. CDR1 SGDLS and CDR2 YYNGEE come from the germline V gene. CDR3 residues: CASSVGQGTNTEAFF. The DNA for the CDR3 is TGTGCCAGCAGCGTAGGCCAGGGGACGAACACTGAAGCTTTCTTT.

The rearrangement links TRBV15 to TRBJ2-1, with 7 bases aligning to TRBD2. The CDR3 is 13 residues long. CDR1 LNHNV and CDR2 YYDKDF come from the germline V gene (reference sequence). V lost 0 bases to trimming and J lost 14 bases; unmatched junction nucleotides: 7. For the CDR3, the DNA is TGTGCCACCAGCAGAGATCTGGCGGGAGAGAAGTTCTTC. It translates to CATSRDLAGEKFF.

In DNA form, the CDR3 reads TGTGCCAGCAGTCTGGGGACAGGGTCCTACGAGCAGTACTTC. Translating it yields CASSLGTGSYEQYF. V usage is TRBV3-1 (or the pseudogene TRBV3-2) and J usage is TRBJ2-7, with 9 bases that match TRBD1. CDR1 is LGHDT, CDR2 YNNKEL, per germline (reference sequence). This CDR3 spans 14 amino acids. V was clipped by 6 bases and J by 1 base; unmatched bases: 4.

The chain is built from TRBV7-2 and TRBJ2-2; possibly TRBD1 for D (6 bases). The V gene lost 9 bases and the J gene lost 6 bases, with 14 bases spanning the gap. This CDR3 region has 13 residues. In germline, CDR1 is SGHTA, CDR2 FQGNSA. The CDR3 sequence: CASKQGFAGELFF. CDR3 nucleotide sequence: TGTGCCAGTAAACAGGGATTTGCCGGGGAGCTGTTTTTT.

This rearrangement joins TRBV3-1 (or the pseudogene TRBV3-2) to TRBJ2-1, with a weak D call TRBD2 (5 bases). Between the trimmed V and J ends, which lost 2 bases and 5 bases, there was a span of 13 bases. CDR3 size: 15 residues. In germline, CDR1 is LGHDT, CDR2 YNNKEL (reference sequence). In DNA form, the CDR3 reads TGTGCCAGCAGCCAATTGTCGGACTGGAACAATGAGCAGTTCTTC. Translating gives CASSQLSDWNNEQFF.

The chain links TRBV27 to TRBJ1-1; no clear D. V dropped 4 bases and J dropped 1 base, with 13 bases sitting between them. Germline V gene lookup returns CDR1 MNHEY and CDR2 SMNVEV (reference sequence). The CDR3 spans 15 residues. The chain's CDR3 is CASSSGFLANTEAFF. CDR3 DNA: TGTGCCAGCAGTTCGGGATTTCTGGCGAACACTGAAGCTTTCTTT.

The chain combines TRBV29-1 with TRBJ1-2; TRBD1 matches 8 bases. Germline trimming cut 5 bases from V and 3 bases from J; bases unmatched to any gene: 2. Germline CDR1 is SQVTM and CDR2 is ANQGSEA. The CDR3 contains 12 residues. The CDR3 DNA reads as TGCAGCGTTTCAGGGGGCGACTATGGCTACACCTTC. As protein: CSVSGGDYGYTF.

This clone showed up just once. This sequence joins TRBV12-3 or TRBV12-4 and TRBJ1-3, with no clear D. The CDR3 totals 13 residues. V gave up 6 bases and J gave up 0 bases, with 6 bases separating them. The CDR3 loop reads CASRFNSGNTIYF. The CDR3 DNA reads as TGTGCCAGCAGGTTCAACTCTGGAAACACCATATATTTT.

This clone was seen a handful of times. V and J are TRBV28 and TRBJ2-4; a possible D gene is TRBD1 (6 bases). CDR1 MDHEN and CDR2 SYDVKM come from the germline V gene. Trimming removed 6 bases at V and 0 bases at J, with 18 bases between. The length of the CDR3 is 17 residues. Here the CDR3 reads CASSPTAGTLAKNIQYF. CDR3 nucleotide sequence: TGTGCCAGCAGCCCTACCGCCGGGACACTAGCCAAAAACATTCAGTACTTC.

This chain connects TRBV24-1 to TRBJ2-1; TRBD2 matches at 10 bases. The germline V gene has CDR1 KGHDR and CDR2 SFDVKD. Trimming cost V 4 bases and J 4 bases; bases outside gene matches: 3. The CDR3 runs 15 residues. CDR3 loop: CATSEGTSVYNEQFF. The CDR3 nucleotides read TGTGCCACCAGTGAGGGGACTAGCGTGTACAATGAGCAGTTCTTC.

The genes are TRBV6-2 or TRBV6-3 and TRBJ1-2; 9 nucleotides match TRBD1. Per germline, CDR1 MNHEY and CDR2 SVGEGT. V was clipped by 6 bases and J by 7 bases; unmatched bases: 15. CDR3 length: 16 residues. CDR3 sequence (DNA): TGTGCCAGCAGCCCCGGACAGGGGATTTACTCTCGTGGCTACACCTTC. Encoded protein: CASSPGQGIYSRGYTF.

This clone was observed a handful of times. The chain recombines TRBV9 with TRBJ2-7; 7 bases agree with TRBD2. The V and J ends lost 4 bases and 7 bases, in that order; junction bases with no gene match: 8. The CDR3 has 13 amino acids. Germline CDR1 and CDR2: SGDLS and YYNGEE. The CDR3 is CASSPRGEGEQYF. Here the CDR3 DNA reads TGTGCCAGCAGCCCTAGAGGGGAGGGGGAGCAGTACTTC.